This T cell receptor (beta chain) was documented in a study of shared clonotypes between healthy human individuals. Free of recent acute infections or vaccinations, the donors were healthy HIV-negative adults. TCRdb keeps only in-frame clones here, not all; method: immunoSEQ multiplex PCR. The sample records under 2,500,000 clones, approximately 94% being singletons. The CDR3 runs 14 residues. With 4 bases removed from V and 4 bases from J, the gap between germline ends came to 10 bases. Germline V gene data show CDR1 as MNHEY and CDR2 as SMNVEV (reference sequence). The genes are TRBV27 and TRBJ2-2; D gene unclear. Sequencing was done on a sample of naive CD4+ T cells sorted from blood. As to subset: CD45RA+ positively selected. The receptor's source is a man aged 18-30 years in good health. CDR3: CASSSPTRTGELFF. The DNA of the CDR3 is TGTGCCAGCAGTTCCCCAACTCGCACCGGGGAGCTGTTTTTT.